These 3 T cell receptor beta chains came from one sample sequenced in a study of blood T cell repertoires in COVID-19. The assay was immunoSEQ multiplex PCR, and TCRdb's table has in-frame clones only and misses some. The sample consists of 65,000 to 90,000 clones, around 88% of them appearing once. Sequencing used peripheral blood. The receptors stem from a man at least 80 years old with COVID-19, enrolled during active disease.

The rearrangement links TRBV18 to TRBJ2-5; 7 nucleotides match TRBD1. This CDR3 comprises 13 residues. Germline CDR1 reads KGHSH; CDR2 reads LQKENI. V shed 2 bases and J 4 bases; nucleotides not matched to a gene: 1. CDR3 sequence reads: CASSPTGAETQYF. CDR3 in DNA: TGTGCCAGCTCACCAACAGGGGCAGAGACCCAGTACTTC.

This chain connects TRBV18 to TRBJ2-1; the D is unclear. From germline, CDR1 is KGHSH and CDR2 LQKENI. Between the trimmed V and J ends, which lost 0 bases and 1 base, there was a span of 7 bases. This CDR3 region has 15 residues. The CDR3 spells CASSPPSRSYNEQFF. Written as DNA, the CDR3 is TGTGCCAGCTCACCACCGTCCAGATCCTACAATGAGCAGTTCTTC.

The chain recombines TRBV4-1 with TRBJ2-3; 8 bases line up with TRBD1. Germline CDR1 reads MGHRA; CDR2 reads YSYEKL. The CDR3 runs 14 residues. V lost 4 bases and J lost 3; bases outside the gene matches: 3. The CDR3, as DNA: TGCGCCAGCAGCCCGGACAGGGCGACAGATACGCAGTATTTT. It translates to CASSPDRATDTQYF.